This entry is about one T cell receptor beta chain. Its cognate antigen is unknown. Profiled with immunoSEQ multiplex PCR; TCRdb holds only in-frame clones, not every one. The repertoire includes around 110,000 clones, around 94% of them detected once, and around 1.7% sits in the top ten. Germline assignment: CDR1 SEHNR and CDR2 FQNEAQ (reference sequence). The CDR3 runs to 12 residues. Trimming took off 1 base at V and 3 bases at J, with 0 bases between the two ends. The sample comes from a study of siplizumab effects on memory and regulatory T cells. Overall study findings and caveats: Unstimulated subsets were the mapping target of only a minor fraction of alloreactive clones.

The clonotype was recovered from a human donor in good health. The chain employs TRBV7-9 and TRBJ2-2; D remains unclear. The sample taken for sequencing was non-Treg CD4+ T cells sorted from blood. CDR3 region: CASSLDTGELFF. The CDR3 coding sequence is TGTGCCAGCAGCTTAGACACCGGGGAGCTGTTTTTT. Full variable domain (missing parts from reference TRBV7-9 and TRBJ2-2): DTGVSQNPRHKITKRGQNVTFRCDPISEHNRLYWYRQTLGQGPEFLTYFQNEAQLEKSRLLSDRFSAERPKGSFSTLEIQRTEQGDSAMYLCASSLDTGELFFGEGSRLTVL.